This T cell receptor beta chain was documented in a study of cytomegalovirus exposure and HLA in healthy donors. CDR1 and CDR2 from the germline V gene are MDHEN and SYDVKM. V gave up 3 bases and J gave up 5 bases, with 14 bases separating them. The CDR3 is 15 amino acids. The PCR made use of 60 Vbeta and 13 Jbeta primers. Sequencing was performed with immunoSEQ multiplex PCR; in TCRdb, only in-frame clones are kept and a portion is missing. This table holds 210,000 or so clones, roughly 84% found once. The sequence came from a girl between 5 and 17 years old in good health and CMV-seronegative. The V call is TRBV28, the J call TRBJ1-5; D uncertain. Sequenced material: PBMCs. The CDR3 sequence is CASSLAVWLDQPQHF. DNA for the CDR3: TGTGCCAGCAGTTTGGCTGTTTGGCTAGATCAGCCCCAGCATTTT.